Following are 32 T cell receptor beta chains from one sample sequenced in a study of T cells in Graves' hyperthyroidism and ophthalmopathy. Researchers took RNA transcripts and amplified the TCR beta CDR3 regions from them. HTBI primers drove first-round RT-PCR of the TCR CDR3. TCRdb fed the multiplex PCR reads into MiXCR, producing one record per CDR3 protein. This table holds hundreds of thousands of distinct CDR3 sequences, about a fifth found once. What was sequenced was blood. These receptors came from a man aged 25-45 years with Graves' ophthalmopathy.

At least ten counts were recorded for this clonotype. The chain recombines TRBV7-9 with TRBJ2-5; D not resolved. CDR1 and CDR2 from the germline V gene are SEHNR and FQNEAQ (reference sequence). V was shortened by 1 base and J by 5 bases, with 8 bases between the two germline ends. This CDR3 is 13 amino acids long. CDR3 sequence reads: CASSLDGYETQYF. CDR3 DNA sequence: TGTGCCAGCAGCTTAGATGGTTACGAGACCCAGTACTTC.

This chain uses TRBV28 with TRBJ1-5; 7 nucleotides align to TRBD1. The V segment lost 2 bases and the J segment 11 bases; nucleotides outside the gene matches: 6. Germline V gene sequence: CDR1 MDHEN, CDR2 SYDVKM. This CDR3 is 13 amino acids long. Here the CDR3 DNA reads TGTGCCAGCAGTTTACACAGGGGAAGGACCCAGCATTTT. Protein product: CASSLHRGRTQHF.

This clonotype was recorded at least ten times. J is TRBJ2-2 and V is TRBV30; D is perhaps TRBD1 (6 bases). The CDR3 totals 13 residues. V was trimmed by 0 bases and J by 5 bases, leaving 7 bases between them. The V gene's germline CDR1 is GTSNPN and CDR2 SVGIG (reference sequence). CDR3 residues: CAWSVQGTGELFF. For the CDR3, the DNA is TGTGCCTGGAGTGTACAGGGAACCGGGGAGCTGTTTTTT.

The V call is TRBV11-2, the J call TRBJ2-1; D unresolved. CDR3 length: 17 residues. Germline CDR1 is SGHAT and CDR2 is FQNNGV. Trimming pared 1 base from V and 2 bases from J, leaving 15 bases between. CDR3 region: CASSLGITAFTYNEQFF. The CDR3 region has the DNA TGTGCCAGCAGCTTAGGTATTACCGCATTTACCTACAATGAGCAGTTCTTC.

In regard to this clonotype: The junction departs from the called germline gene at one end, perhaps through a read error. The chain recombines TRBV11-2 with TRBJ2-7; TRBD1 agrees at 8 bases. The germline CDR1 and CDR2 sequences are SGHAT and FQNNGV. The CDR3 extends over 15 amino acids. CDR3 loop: CTSSFPGTGPYEQYF. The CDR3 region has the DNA TGTACCAGCAGCTTCCCGGGGACAGGCCCCTACGAGCAGTACTTC.

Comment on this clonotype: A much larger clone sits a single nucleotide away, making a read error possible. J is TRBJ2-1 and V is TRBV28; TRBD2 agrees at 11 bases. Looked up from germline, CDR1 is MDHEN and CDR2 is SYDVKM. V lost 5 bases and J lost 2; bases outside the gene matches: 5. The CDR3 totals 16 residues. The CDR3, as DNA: TGTGCCAGCAGTATCTTTAGCGGGAGGGCCTACAATGAGCAGTTCTTC. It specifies CASSIFSGRAYNEQFF.

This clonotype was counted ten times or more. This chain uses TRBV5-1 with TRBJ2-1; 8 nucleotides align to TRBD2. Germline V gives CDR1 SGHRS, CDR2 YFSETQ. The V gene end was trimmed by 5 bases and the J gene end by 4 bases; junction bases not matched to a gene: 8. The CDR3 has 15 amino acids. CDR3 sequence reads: CASRQSGSSYNEQFF. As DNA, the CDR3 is TGCGCCAGCAGACAGAGCGGGAGTAGTTACAATGAGCAGTTCTTC.

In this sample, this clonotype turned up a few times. The CDR3 reads CSAKPRVEAFF. CDR3 coding DNA: TGCAGTGCTAAACCCAGGGTGGAAGCTTTCTTT. The J gene is TRBJ1-1, the V gene TRBV20-1, with D possibly being TRBD1 (5 bases). The CDR3 totals 11 residues. The germline V gene has CDR1 DFQATT and CDR2 SNEGSKA (reference sequence). The V end lost 4 bases, the J end lost 8 bases, and 11 bases lay between the germline ends.

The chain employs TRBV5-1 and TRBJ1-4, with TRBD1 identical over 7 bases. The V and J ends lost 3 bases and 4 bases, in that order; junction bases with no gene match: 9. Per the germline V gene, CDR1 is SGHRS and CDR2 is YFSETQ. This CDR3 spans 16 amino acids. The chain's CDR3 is CASSSTTGTHNEKLFF. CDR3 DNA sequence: TGCGCCAGCAGCTCGACGACAGGGACCCATAATGAAAAACTGTTTTTT.

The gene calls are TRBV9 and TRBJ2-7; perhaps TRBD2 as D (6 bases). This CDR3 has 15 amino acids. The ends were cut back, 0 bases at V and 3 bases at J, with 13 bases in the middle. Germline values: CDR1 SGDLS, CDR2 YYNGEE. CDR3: CASSVAGGGSYEQYF. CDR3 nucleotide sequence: TGTGCCAGCAGCGTAGCGGGCGGAGGGAGCTACGAGCAGTACTTC. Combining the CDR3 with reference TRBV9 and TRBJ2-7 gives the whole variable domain DSGVTQTPKHLITATGQRVTLRCSPRSGDLSVYWYQQSLDQGLQFLIQYYNGEERAKGNILERFSAQQFPDLHSELNLSSLELGDSALYFCASSVAGGGSYEQYFGPGTRLTVT.

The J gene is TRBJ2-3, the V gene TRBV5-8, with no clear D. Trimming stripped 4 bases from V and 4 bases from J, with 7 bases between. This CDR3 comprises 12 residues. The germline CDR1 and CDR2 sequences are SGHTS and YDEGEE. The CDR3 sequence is CASSPKSDTQYF. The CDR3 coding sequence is TGTGCCAGCAGCCCAAAATCAGATACGCAGTATTTT.

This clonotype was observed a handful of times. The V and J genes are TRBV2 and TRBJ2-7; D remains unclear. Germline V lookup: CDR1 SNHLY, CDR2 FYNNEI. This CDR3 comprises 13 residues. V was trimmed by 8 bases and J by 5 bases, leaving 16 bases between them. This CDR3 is CASWSPLLDEQYF. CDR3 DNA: TGTGCCAGCTGGTCTCCACTCTTGGACGAGCAGTACTTC.

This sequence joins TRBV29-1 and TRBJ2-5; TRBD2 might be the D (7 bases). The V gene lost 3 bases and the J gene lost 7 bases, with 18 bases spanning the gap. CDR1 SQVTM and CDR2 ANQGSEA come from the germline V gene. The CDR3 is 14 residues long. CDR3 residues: CSVEGGRVRGTQYF. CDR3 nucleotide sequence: TGCAGCGTTGAGGGCGGGAGAGTCAGGGGGACCCAGTACTTC. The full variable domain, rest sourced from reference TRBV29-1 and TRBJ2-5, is SAVISQKPSRDICQRGTSLTIQCQVDSQVTMMFWYRQQPGQSLTLIATANQGSEATYESGFVIDKFPISRPNLTFSTLTVSNMSPEDSSIYLCSVEGGRVRGTQYFGPGTRLLVL.

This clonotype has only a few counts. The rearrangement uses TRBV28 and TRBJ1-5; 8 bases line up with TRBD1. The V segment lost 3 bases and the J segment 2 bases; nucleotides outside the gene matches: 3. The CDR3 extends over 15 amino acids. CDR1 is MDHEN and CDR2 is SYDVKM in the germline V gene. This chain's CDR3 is CASSFQGAGNQPQHF. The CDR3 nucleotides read TGTGCCAGCAGTTTTCAGGGGGCAGGCAATCAGCCCCAGCATTTT.

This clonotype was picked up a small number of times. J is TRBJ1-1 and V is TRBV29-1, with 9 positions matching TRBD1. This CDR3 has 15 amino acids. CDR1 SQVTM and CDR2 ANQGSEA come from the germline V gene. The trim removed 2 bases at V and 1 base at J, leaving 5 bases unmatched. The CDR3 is CSVERTGESNTEAFF. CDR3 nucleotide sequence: TGCAGCGTTGAACGGACAGGGGAATCGAACACTGAAGCTTTCTTT.

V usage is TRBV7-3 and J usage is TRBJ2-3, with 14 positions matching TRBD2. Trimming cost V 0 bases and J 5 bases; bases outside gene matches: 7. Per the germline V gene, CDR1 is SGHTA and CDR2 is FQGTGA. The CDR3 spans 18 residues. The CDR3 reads CASSLTAGLAGVGDTQYF. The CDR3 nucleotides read TGTGCCAGCAGCTTAACGGCGGGACTAGCGGGAGTTGGAGATACGCAGTATTTT.

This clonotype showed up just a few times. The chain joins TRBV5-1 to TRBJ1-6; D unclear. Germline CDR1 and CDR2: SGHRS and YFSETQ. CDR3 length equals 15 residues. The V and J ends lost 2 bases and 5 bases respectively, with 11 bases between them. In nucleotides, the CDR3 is TGCGCCAGCAGCTTCGGCCAGACAAATAATTCACCCCTCCACTTT. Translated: CASSFGQTNNSPLHF.

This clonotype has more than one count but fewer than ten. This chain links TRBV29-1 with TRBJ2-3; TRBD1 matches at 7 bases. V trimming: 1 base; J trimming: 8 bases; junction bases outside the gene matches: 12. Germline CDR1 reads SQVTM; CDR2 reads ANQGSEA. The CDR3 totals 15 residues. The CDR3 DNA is TGCAGCGTTGAAGGGACAGGTCATTCCGATAGTACGCAGTATTTT. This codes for CSVEGTGHSDSTQYF.

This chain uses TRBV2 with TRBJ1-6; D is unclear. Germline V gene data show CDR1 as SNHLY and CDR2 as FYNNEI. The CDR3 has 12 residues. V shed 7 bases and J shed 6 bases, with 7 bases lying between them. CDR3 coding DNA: TGTGCCAGCAACAGACTTAATTCACCCCTCCACTTT. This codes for CASNRLNSPLHF.

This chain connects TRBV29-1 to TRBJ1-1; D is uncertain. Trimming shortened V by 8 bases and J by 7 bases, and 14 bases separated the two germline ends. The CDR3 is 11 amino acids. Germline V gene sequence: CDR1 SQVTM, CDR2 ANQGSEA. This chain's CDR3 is CSTEFSYEAFF. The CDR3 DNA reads TGCAGCACCGAATTCAGTTATGAAGCTTTCTTT.

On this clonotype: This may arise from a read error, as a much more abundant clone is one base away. The CDR3 DNA follows: TGTGCCAGCAGTAGGCGGGAGGCCGCCTACGAGCAGCACTTC. It specifies CASSRREAAYEQHF. The rearrangement uses TRBV2 and TRBJ2-7; 8 bases line up with TRBD2. This CDR3 has 14 residues. CDR1 SNHLY and CDR2 FYNNEI come from the germline V gene.

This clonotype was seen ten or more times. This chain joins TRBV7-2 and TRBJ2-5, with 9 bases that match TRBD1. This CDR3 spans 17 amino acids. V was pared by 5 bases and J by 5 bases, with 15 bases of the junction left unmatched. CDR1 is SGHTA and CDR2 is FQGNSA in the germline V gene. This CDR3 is CASSVTGGLGGSETQYF. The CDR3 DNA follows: TGTGCCAGCAGCGTAACAGGGGGCTTGGGGGGGAGCGAGACCCAGTACTTC.

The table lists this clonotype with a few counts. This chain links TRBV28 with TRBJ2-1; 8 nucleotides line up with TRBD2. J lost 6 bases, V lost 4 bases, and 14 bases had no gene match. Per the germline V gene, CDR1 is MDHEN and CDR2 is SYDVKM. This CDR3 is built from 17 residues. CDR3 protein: CASSSPLGGGFGNEQFF. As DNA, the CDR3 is TGTGCCAGCAGTTCACCCCTCGGGGGGGGTTTCGGCAATGAGCAGTTCTTC. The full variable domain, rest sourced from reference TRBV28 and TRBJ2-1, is DVKVTQSSRYLVKRTGEKVFLECVQDMDHENMFWYRQDPGLGLRLIYFSYDVKMKEKGDIPEGYSVSREKKERFSLILESASTNQTSMYLCASSSPLGGGFGNEQFFGPGTRLTVL.

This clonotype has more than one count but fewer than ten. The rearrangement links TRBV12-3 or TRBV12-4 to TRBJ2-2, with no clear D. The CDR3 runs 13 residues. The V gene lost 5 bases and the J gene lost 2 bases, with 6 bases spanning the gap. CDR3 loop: CASSNLNTGELFF. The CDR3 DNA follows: TGTGCCAGCAGTAATCTTAACACCGGGGAGCTGTTTTTT.

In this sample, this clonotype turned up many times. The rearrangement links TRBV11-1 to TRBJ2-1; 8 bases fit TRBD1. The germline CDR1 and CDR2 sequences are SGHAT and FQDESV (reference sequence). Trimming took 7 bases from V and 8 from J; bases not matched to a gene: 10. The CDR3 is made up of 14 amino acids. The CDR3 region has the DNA TGTGCCAGCACAAAGGACAGGGCGTCGGATGAGCAGTTCTTC. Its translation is CASTKDRASDEQFF.

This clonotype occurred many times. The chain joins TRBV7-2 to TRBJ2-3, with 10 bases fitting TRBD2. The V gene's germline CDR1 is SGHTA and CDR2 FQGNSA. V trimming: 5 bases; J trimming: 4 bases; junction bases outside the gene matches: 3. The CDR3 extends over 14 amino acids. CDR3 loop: CASSLSGRSDTQYF. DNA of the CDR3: TGTGCCAGCAGCCTTAGCGGGAGGTCAGATACGCAGTATTTT. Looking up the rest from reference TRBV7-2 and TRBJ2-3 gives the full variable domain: GAGVSQSPSNKVTEKGKDVELRCDPISGHTALYWYRQSLGQGLEFLIYFQGNSAPDKSGLPSDRFSAERTGGSVSTLTIQRTQQEDSAVYLCASSLSGRSDTQYFGPGTRLTVL.

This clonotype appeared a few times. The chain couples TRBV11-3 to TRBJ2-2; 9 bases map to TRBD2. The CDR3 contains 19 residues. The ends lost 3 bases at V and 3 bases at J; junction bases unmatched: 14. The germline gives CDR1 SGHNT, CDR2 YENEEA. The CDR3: CASSFLVFSGSKDTGELFF. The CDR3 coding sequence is TGTGCCAGCAGCTTCCTGGTCTTTAGCGGGAGTAAGGACACCGGGGAGCTGTTTTTT.

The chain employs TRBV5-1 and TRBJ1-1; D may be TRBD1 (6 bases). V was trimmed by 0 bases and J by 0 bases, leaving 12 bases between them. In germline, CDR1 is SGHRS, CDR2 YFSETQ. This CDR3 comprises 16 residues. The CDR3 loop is CASSLAGGHLNTEAFF. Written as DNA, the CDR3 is TGCGCCAGCAGCTTGGCCGGGGGACACCTGAACACTGAAGCTTTCTTT.

The CDR3 protein is CSVEASVGEQFF. In DNA, the CDR3 is TGCAGCGTTGAGGCTAGCGTGGGTGAGCAGTTCTTC. The chain is built from TRBV29-1 and TRBJ2-1; TRBD2 might be the D (6 bases). Between the trimmed V and J ends, which lost 3 bases and 9 bases, there was a span of 12 bases. CDR1 is SQVTM and CDR2 is ANQGSEA in the germline V gene. The CDR3 is 12 amino acids.

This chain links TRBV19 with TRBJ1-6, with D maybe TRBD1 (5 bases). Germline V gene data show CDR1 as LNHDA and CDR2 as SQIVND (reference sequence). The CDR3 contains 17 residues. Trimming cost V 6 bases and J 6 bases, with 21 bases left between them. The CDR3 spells CASSRSRGTASNSPLHF. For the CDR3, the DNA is TGTGCCAGTAGCCGCTCAAGAGGGACCGCGAGTAATTCACCCCTCCACTTT.

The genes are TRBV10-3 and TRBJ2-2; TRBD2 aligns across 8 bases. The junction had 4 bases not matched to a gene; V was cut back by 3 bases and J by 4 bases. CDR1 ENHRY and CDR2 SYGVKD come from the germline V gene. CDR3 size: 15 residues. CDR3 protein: CAISESGSRTGELFF. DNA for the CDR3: TGTGCCATCAGTGAAAGCGGGAGCCGCACCGGGGAGCTGTTTTTT.

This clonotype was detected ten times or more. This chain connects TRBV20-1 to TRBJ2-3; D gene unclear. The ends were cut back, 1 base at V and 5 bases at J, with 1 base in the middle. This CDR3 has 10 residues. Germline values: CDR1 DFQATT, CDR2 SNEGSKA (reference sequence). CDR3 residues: CSARGDTQYF. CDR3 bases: TGCAGTGCTAGAGGAGATACGCAGTATTTT.